The sequence of this T cell receptor (beta chain) was determined in a study of shared clonotypes between healthy human individuals. Study-wide background: In total, the donors were a couple of women and three men aged 18 to 49. CD4 naive cells filled three plates per donor, CD4 memory three, CD8 naive two and CD8 memory one.

In germline, CDR1 is MGHRA, CDR2 YSYEKL. V dropped 3 bases and J dropped 5; count of bases not matched to a gene: 6. This CDR3 is 14 amino acids long. Details on this clone: Its specificity is unknown.

Study-wide results and limits: The four-donor shared clonotypes exceeded non-shared clonotypes in generation probability, with non-shared ones scoring lower.

Naive CD8 cells lacked CD45RO and underwent positive selection for CCR7, leaving out terminally differentiated effector memory CD45RA+ cells. Per the original data handling: In the immunoSEQ data, sequences were junction-only and lacked quality scores, so filtering differed. TCRdb's copy holds only in-frame clones and misses some; the assay was immunoSEQ multiplex PCR. That table gives V, J and clone size, and the DNA gave D and trimming. The sample consists of roughly 850,000 clones, 96% of them appearing once. The sequence was collected from a young man in good health. Sequenced: naive CD8+ T cells sorted from blood. V gene TRBV4-1 combines with J gene TRBJ1-1, with 7 bases matching TRBD1. DNA of the CDR3: TGCGCCAGCAGCCAGACCGACAGGGCGACTGAAGCTTTCTTT. Its translation is CASSQTDRATEAFF.